These 30 T cell receptor beta chains were all obtained from the same sample, sequenced in a study of a mutant IDH1 vaccine in newly diagnosed glioma. Libraries were prepared by immunoSEQ multiplex PCR; TCRdb keeps only in-frame clonotypes and omits some of them. The data contain tens of thousands of clones, about 74% of them seen just once; the ten biggest clones take up 4.7%. These TCRs' antigens remain unknown. Time point in this sample: week 35, safety follow-up. One vaccine dose held 300 ug of mutant IDH1 20-mer peptide and came with topical imiquimod. The sequencing here drew on PBMCs, taken from a glioma patient whose treatment included an IDH1 peptide vaccine. The receptors shown here come from a man between 50 and 59 years old with glioma.

A single count supports this clone. The chain joins TRBV5-1 to TRBJ2-2; D possibly corresponds to TRBD2 (7 bases). The V gene's germline CDR1 is SGHRS and CDR2 YFSETQ. This CDR3 is built from 15 residues. The V and J ends lost 2 bases and 7 bases respectively, with 15 bases between them. CDR3 coding DNA: TGCGCCAGCAGCTTCCCAGGCGGGGGCGGCGGGGAGCTGTTTTTT. It yields the protein CASSFPGGGGGELFF.

This clone was observed once. In DNA form, the CDR3 reads TGTGCGACAGCGGACAGAATAGGTGAAAAACTGTTTTTT. This translates into CATADRIGEKLFF. V gene TRBV2 combines with J gene TRBJ1-4; a weak D match, TRBD1 (6 bases). The CDR3 contains 13 residues. Germline V gene lookup returns CDR1 SNHLY and CDR2 FYNNEI.

The chain carries TRBV4-2 and TRBJ2-1; TRBD2 aligns across 8 bases. CDR3 length: 16 amino acids. The V and J ends lost 0 bases and 5 bases, in that order; junction bases with no gene match: 6. Germline CDR1 reads LGHNA; CDR2 reads YNFKEQ. This chain's CDR3 is CASSQESGGPHNEQFF. For the CDR3, the DNA is TGTGCCAGCAGCCAAGAGAGCGGGGGCCCCCACAATGAGCAGTTCTTC.

The rearrangement uses TRBV9 and TRBJ2-3; D gene uncertain. The CDR3 length is 15 residues. Deletions cut 0 bases from V and 2 bases from J, with 10 bases between. Germline V gives CDR1 SGDLS, CDR2 YYNGEE. CDR3 nucleotides: TGTGCCAGCAGCGTAGTCCCACAGAACACAGATACGCAGTATTTT. This gives the protein CASSVVPQNTDTQYF.

The chain has TRBV25-1 and TRBJ1-6; 7 nucleotides line up with TRBD1. Germline-derived CDR1 and CDR2 are MGHDK and SYGVNS. This CDR3 spans 14 amino acids. V trimming: 8 bases; J trimming: 5 bases; junction bases outside the gene matches: 6. The DNA of the CDR3 is TGTGCCAGCCGCCCCGGGACAGATAATTCACCCCTCCACTTT. This translates into CASRPGTDNSPLHF.

The chain combines TRBV29-1 with TRBJ1-2; TRBD1 aligns across 8 bases. V lost 5 bases, J lost 4 bases, and 3 bases stayed unmatched. Germline loops: CDR1 SQVTM, CDR2 ANQGSEA. The CDR3 is 12 amino acids. CDR3 coding DNA: TGCAGCGTTCTGGGACAGGTCTATGGCTACACCTTC. It codes for CSVLGQVYGYTF.

CDR3 DNA sequence: TGTGCCAGCAGTTTAACAGGGCAGAACACTGAAGCTTTCTTT. It translates to CASSLTGQNTEAFF. V and J are TRBV6-5 and TRBJ1-1, with D possibly being TRBD1 (6 bases). With 4 bases removed from V and 1 base from J, the gap between germline ends came to 10 bases. Germline V CDR1 and CDR2: MNHEY, SVGAGI. The CDR3 length is 14 residues.

This clone was observed a handful of times. The genes are TRBV6-1 and TRBJ1-2, with D perhaps TRBD1 (5 bases). The CDR3 is 13 residues long. Trimming left V 4 bases short and J 8 bases short, with 14 bases between. The germline gives CDR1 MNHNS, CDR2 SASEGT. The CDR3 sequence: CASSGLGVYGYTF. CDR3 nucleotides: TGTGCCAGCAGTGGATTGGGGGTTTACGGCTACACCTTC.

The V gene is TRBV6-1, the J gene TRBJ2-2; the match to TRBD1 covers 8 bases. J gave up 4 bases and V 5 bases, and 6 bases lay outside the gene matches. Germline loops: CDR1 MNHNS, CDR2 SASEGT. The CDR3 sequence is 15 residues long. CDR3 protein: CASSQWTGITGELFF. For the CDR3, the DNA is TGTGCCAGCAGTCAATGGACAGGGATCACCGGGGAGCTGTTTTTT.

The rearrangement links TRBV6-5 to TRBJ2-7, with 8 bases identical to TRBD1. This CDR3 is built from 13 residues. The V segment lost 5 bases and the J segment 5 bases; nucleotides outside the gene matches: 5. The germline V gene encodes CDR1 MNHEY and CDR2 SVGAGI. CDR3 in DNA: TGTGCCAGCAGTCCCGGACAGGGCCACGAGCAGTACTTC. Its translation is CASSPGQGHEQYF.

The gene calls are TRBV14 and TRBJ2-3; TRBD2 is a possible D gene (6 bases). Trimming removed 4 bases from V and 8 bases from J, with 16 bases in between. CDR3 size: 14 residues. Germline lookup yields CDR1 SGHDN and CDR2 FVKESK. CDR3 amino acids: CASSPLGGAGTQYF. The DNA for the CDR3 is TGTGCCAGCAGCCCCCTTGGAGGGGCGGGTACGCAGTATTTT. Based on the CDR3 plus reference TRBV14 and TRBJ2-3, the full variable domain is EAGVTQFPSHSVIEKGQTVTLRCDPISGHDNLYWYRRVMGKEIKFLLHFVKESKQDESGMPNNRFLAERTGGTYSTLKVQPAELEDSGVYFCASSPLGGAGTQYFGPGTRLTVL.

The chain is built from TRBV4-2 and TRBJ2-1; D uncertain. Germline values: CDR1 LGHNA, CDR2 YNFKEQ. The ends were cut back, 1 base at V and 6 bases at J, with 10 bases in the middle. This CDR3 has 14 amino acids. CDR3: CASSQGETTNEQFF. CDR3 coding DNA: TGTGCCAGCAGCCAAGGGGAAACTACCAATGAGCAGTTCTTC.

This clone has only one observation. The CDR3 DNA is TGCGCCAGCAGTAGCGACAGGTCCGGGGAGCTGTTTTTT. The encoded protein is CASSSDRSGELFF. The rearrangement uses TRBV5-1 and TRBJ2-2, with D possibly being TRBD1 (6 bases). CDR1 is SGHRS and CDR2 is YFSETQ in the germline V gene. This CDR3 comprises 13 residues. Trimming pared 5 bases from V and 6 bases from J, leaving 11 bases between.

The gene calls are TRBV25-1 and TRBJ2-3; D call uncertain. Germline V gives CDR1 MGHDK, CDR2 SYGVNS. Deletions cut 7 bases from V and 4 bases from J, with 6 bases between. This CDR3 spans 11 amino acids. The CDR3 is CASTQADTQYF. Here the CDR3 DNA reads TGTGCCAGCACTCAAGCAGATACGCAGTATTTT.

The table lists this clone with a few counts. The gene calls are TRBV19 and TRBJ2-1; 9 bases are a match to TRBD1. Trimming removed 4 bases from V and 6 bases from J; junction bases left unmatched: 4. The CDR3 spans 14 residues. Germline CDR1 reads LNHDA; CDR2 reads SQIVND (reference sequence). The CDR3 bases are TGTGCCAGTAGTAAGGGACAGGGTTTCAATGAGCAGTTCTTC. It specifies CASSKGQGFNEQFF.

The gene calls are TRBV4-1 and TRBJ2-4; D remains unclear. CDR1 and CDR2 (germline): MGHRA, YSYEKL. The CDR3 spans 14 residues. Trimming took off 1 base at V and 4 bases at J, with 8 bases between the two ends. The CDR3 loop is CASSQGLMKNIQYF. CDR3 bases: TGCGCCAGCAGCCAAGGGCTCATGAAAAACATTCAGTACTTC.

The rearrangement joins TRBV10-1 to TRBJ1-3; D ambiguous. Between the trimmed V and J ends, which lost 9 bases and 0 bases, there was a span of 12 bases. The germline V gene encodes CDR1 WNHNN and CDR2 SYGVQD (reference sequence). The CDR3 loop spans 14 amino acids. This CDR3 is CASFIGYSGNTIYF. The CDR3 DNA follows: TGCGCCAGTTTTATAGGGTACTCTGGAAACACCATATATTTT.

V gene TRBV27 combines with J gene TRBJ1-2; no clear D. The CDR3 is 13 residues long. Germline CDR1 is MNHEY and CDR2 is SMNVEV (reference sequence). V dropped 2 bases and J dropped 4 bases, with 8 bases sitting between them. This CDR3 reads CASSLSGIYGYTF. CDR3 DNA sequence: TGTGCCAGCAGTTTAAGTGGGATCTATGGCTACACCTTC.

V is TRBV2 and J is TRBJ2-1, with D uncertain. The germline V gene has CDR1 SNHLY and CDR2 FYNNEI. The CDR3 covers 12 residues. V lost 5 bases, J lost 4 bases, and 6 bases lay in between. CDR3 in amino acids: CASSPGYNEQFF. The CDR3 nucleotides are TGTGCCAGCAGTCCCGGTTACAATGAGCAGTTCTTC.

This chain uses TRBV27 with TRBJ1-1, with D hard to call. The CDR3 spans 14 residues. Trimming left V 3 bases short and J 0 bases short, with 8 bases between. Germline loops: CDR1 MNHEY, CDR2 SMNVEV (reference sequence). The CDR3 loop is CASSLSGLNTEAFF. The CDR3 coding sequence is TGTGCCAGCAGTTTGTCCGGGTTGAACACTGAAGCTTTCTTT.

The V call is TRBV7-2, the J call TRBJ1-2, with 12 bases lining up with TRBD1. V lost 1 base and J lost 8; bases outside the gene matches: 2. Germline lookup yields CDR1 SGHTA and CDR2 FQGNSA. CDR3 length: 14 amino acids. CDR3 coding DNA: TGTGCCAGCAGCTTAGACGGGACAGGGGGCGGCTACACCTTC. This gives the protein CASSLDGTGGGYTF.

This clone came up a few times. The CDR3 nucleotides are TGTGCCAGCAGGGGACCGGGCGACAGGGGCAGGGAAAAACTGTTTTTT. Protein product: CASRGPGDRGREKLFF. This chain joins TRBV4-2 and TRBJ1-4, with 8 positions matching TRBD1. V gave up 6 bases and J gave up 8 bases; unmatched junction bases: 14. This CDR3 is built from 16 residues. From germline, CDR1 is LGHNA and CDR2 YNFKEQ.

This clone was observed a handful of times. This chain joins TRBV5-1 and TRBJ2-7; D assignment may be TRBD1 or TRBD2 (5 bases each). Germline CDR1 reads SGHRS; CDR2 reads YFSETQ. Trimming took 4 bases from V and 5 from J, leaving 16 bases between them. The CDR3 has 14 residues. The CDR3 here is CASSLWDGEDEQYF. DNA of the CDR3: TGCGCCAGCAGCCTATGGGACGGTGAGGACGAGCAGTACTTC.

This clone was seen a single time. The chain joins TRBV27 to TRBJ1-1, with 7 bases fitting TRBD1. The CDR3 extends over 12 amino acids. V was clipped by 8 bases and J by 4 bases; unmatched bases: 4. Looked up from germline, CDR1 is MNHEY and CDR2 is SMNVEV (reference sequence). The CDR3 spells CASFSGGTEAFF. DNA for the CDR3: TGTGCCAGCTTCTCAGGGGGCACTGAAGCTTTCTTT.

The V gene is TRBV6-1, the J gene TRBJ2-7, with a weak D call TRBD1 (5 bases). V was trimmed by 7 bases and J by 2 bases, leaving 12 bases between them. This CDR3 comprises 13 residues. Germline CDR1 is MNHNS and CDR2 is SASEGT. The CDR3 loop is CASKQVEAYEQYF. The CDR3 DNA reads as TGTGCCAGCAAACAGGTAGAGGCCTACGAGCAGTACTTC.

The sample holds a few counts of this clone. The rearrangement joins TRBV18 to TRBJ1-5; no clear D gene. With 0 bases removed from V and 2 bases from J, the gap between germline ends came to 17 bases. The CDR3 covers 18 residues. Germline V gene lookup returns CDR1 KGHSH and CDR2 LQKENI. The CDR3 region is CASSPPLAGGSGNQPQHF. CDR3 DNA: TGTGCCAGCTCACCACCGCTGGCGGGCGGTTCAGGCAATCAGCCCCAGCATTTT.

This clone came up a few times. The chain has TRBV4-1 and TRBJ2-7, with TRBD1 matching 10 bases. The CDR3 loop spans 13 amino acids. From germline, CDR1 is MGHRA and CDR2 YSYEKL. The J segment lost 13 bases and the V segment lost 1 base, leaving 7 bases of the junction unmatched. The CDR3: CASSQGGDRGQYF. In DNA form, the CDR3 reads TGCGCCAGCAGCCAAGGGGGGGACAGGGGACAATACTTC.

The chain couples TRBV7-9 to TRBJ1-1; D uncertain. V lost 3 bases and J lost 8, with 4 bases in between. Germline V gene data show CDR1 as SEHNR and CDR2 as FQNEAQ (reference sequence). The length of the CDR3 is 10 residues. This CDR3 is CASSFIEAFF. The CDR3 coding sequence is TGTGCCAGCAGCTTCATAGAAGCTTTCTTT.

The chain combines TRBV15 with TRBJ1-2; D ambiguous. The germline V gene encodes CDR1 LNHNV and CDR2 YYDKDF (reference sequence). The V gene lost 4 bases and the J gene lost 4 bases, with 13 bases spanning the gap. The length of the CDR3 is 14 residues. CDR3: CATSTAGASYGYTF. The CDR3 DNA reads TGTGCCACCAGCACTGCGGGAGCCTCCTATGGCTACACCTTC.

The J gene is TRBJ2-5, the V gene TRBV2; tentatively, D is TRBD1 (5 bases). V shed 4 bases and J shed 7 bases, with 13 bases lying between them. Germline assignment: CDR1 SNHLY and CDR2 FYNNEI. This CDR3 region has 13 residues. Here the CDR3 reads CASSGKWQGTQYF. The CDR3 DNA sequence: TGTGCCAGCAGTGGTAAATGGCAGGGGACCCAGTACTTC.